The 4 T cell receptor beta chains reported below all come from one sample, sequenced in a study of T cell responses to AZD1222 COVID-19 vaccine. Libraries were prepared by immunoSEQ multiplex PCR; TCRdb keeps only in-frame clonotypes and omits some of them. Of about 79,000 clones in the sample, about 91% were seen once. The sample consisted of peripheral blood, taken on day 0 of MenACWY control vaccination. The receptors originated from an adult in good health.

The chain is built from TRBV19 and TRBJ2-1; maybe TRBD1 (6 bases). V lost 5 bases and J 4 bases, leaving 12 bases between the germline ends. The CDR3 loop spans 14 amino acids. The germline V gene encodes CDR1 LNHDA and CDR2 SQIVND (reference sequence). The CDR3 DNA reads TGTGCCAGTAGTGAGTCAGGGGCTTACAATGAGCAGTTCTTC. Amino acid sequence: CASSESGAYNEQFF.

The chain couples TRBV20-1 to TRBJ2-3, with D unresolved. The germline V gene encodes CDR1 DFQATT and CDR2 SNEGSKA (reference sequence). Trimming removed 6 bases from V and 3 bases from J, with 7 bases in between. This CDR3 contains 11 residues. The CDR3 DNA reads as TGCAGTGCCGAGAAGACAGATACGCAGTATTTT. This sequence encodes CSAEKTDTQYF.

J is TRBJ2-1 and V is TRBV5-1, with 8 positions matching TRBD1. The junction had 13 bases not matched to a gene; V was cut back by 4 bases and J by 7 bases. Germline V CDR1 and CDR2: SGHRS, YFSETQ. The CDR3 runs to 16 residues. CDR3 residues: CASSQRHRGQDNEQFF. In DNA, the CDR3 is TGCGCCAGCAGCCAACGACATCGGGGACAGGATAATGAGCAGTTCTTC.

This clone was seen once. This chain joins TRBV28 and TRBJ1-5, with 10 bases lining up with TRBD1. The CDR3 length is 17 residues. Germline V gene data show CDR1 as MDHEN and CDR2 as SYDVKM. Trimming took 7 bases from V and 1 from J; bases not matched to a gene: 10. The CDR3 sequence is CASKSPGQGRSNQPQHF. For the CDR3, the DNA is TGTGCCAGCAAATCTCCGGGACAGGGGAGAAGCAATCAGCCCCAGCATTTT.